The clone carrying this T cell receptor beta chain appeared a few times. PCR was performed using 60 Vbeta and 13 Jbeta primers. Sequencing used immunoSEQ multiplex PCR; TCRdb keeps in-frame clones, though not all of them. This table holds more than 110,000 clones, about 84% found once. The data belong to a study of cytomegalovirus exposure and HLA in healthy donors. CDR3 length: 15 amino acids. Germline V gene sequence: CDR1 LNHDA, CDR2 SQIVND (reference sequence). V lost 5 bases, J lost 0 bases, and 13 bases lay in between. The V and J genes are TRBV19 and TRBJ1-1; no reliable D call. The receptor was isolated from a man aged 50-59 years in good health and CMV-seronegative. Sequences were obtained from PBMCs. This CDR3 is CASSSPGGMNTEAFF. CDR3 nucleotides: TGTGCCAGTAGTTCCCCAGGTGGTATGAACACTGAAGCTTTCTTT. Variable domain in full (rest from reference TRBV19 and TRBJ1-1): DGGITQSPKYLFRKEGQNVTLSCEQNLNHDAMYWYRQDPGQGLRLIYYSQIVNDFQKGDIAEGYSVSREKKESFPLTVTSAQKNPTAFYLCASSSPGGMNTEAFFGQGTRLTVV.